These 29 T cell receptor beta chains originate from one sample sequenced in a study of OX40 agonist ivuxolimab in advanced cancers. Produced via immunoSEQ multiplex PCR; TCRdb's table is partial and in-frame only. Of about 130,000 clones listed, 85% to 95% are singletons. Here the sequenced sample was CD4+ or CD8+ T cells sorted from blood, taken in a trial of the OX40 agonist ivuxolimab. These receptors were taken from an adult with an advanced solid tumor such as melanoma, head and neck, liver or kidney cancer.

This clone was picked up a small number of times. This rearrangement joins TRBV13 to TRBJ2-2; 9 bases are shared with TRBD2. CDR1 PRHDT and CDR2 FYEKMQ come from the germline V gene (reference sequence). The V gene end was trimmed by 2 bases and the J gene end by 7 bases; junction bases not matched to a gene: 8. The CDR3 contains 16 residues. For the CDR3, the DNA is TGTGCCAGCAGCTTAAGGCGGGGGGGATCCGGCGGGGAGCTGTTTTTT. Amino acids: CASSLRRGGSGGELFF.

This clone was found a few times. This chain uses TRBV18 with TRBJ1-5; maybe TRBD1 (5 bases). With 8 bases removed from V and 1 base from J, the gap between germline ends came to 9 bases. The CDR3 is 13 residues long. CDR1 KGHSH and CDR2 LQKENI come from the germline V gene. The CDR3 nucleotides read TGTGCCAGCACAGGAGTCAGCAATCAGCCCCAGCATTTT. It yields the protein CASTGVSNQPQHF.

The chain uses TRBV30 and TRBJ2-3; D is ambiguous. Germline V gene lookup returns CDR1 GTSNPN and CDR2 SVGIG (reference sequence). Trimming removed 0 bases at V and 5 bases at J, with 3 bases between. The CDR3 length is 11 residues. CDR3 nucleotide sequence: TGTGCCTGGAGTGTACGAGATACGCAGTATTTT. It is translated as CAWSVRDTQYF.

The chain couples TRBV7-2 to TRBJ2-1; D possibly corresponds to TRBD2 (5 bases). V dropped 5 bases and J dropped 7 bases, with 24 bases sitting between them. CDR1 is SGHTA and CDR2 is FQGNSA in the germline V gene. There are 17 residues in the CDR3. The CDR3 bases are TGTGCCAGCAGCCCAAGGTGGAGAGGGCTACTCTCGAATGAGCAGTTCTTC. This encodes CASSPRWRGLLSNEQFF.

The rearrangement links TRBV4-2 to TRBJ2-3, with D hard to call. Trimming removed 0 bases from V and 8 bases from J, with 3 bases in between. The CDR3 spans 11 residues. Germline CDR1 and CDR2: LGHNA and YNFKEQ. Written as DNA, the CDR3 is TGTGCCAGCAGCCAAGAGAGTACGCAGTATTTT. Protein product: CASSQESTQYF.

The chain links TRBV7-8 to TRBJ2-3; the D is unclear. Germline V gives CDR1 SGHVS, CDR2 FQNEAQ. Trimming took off 7 bases at V and 0 bases at J, with 14 bases between the two ends. The length of the CDR3 is 15 residues. CDR3: CASTDPRKSTDTQYF. Written as DNA, the CDR3 is TGTGCCAGCACCGACCCCCGGAAAAGCACAGATACGCAGTATTTT.

The V and J genes are TRBV9 and TRBJ2-3, with D perhaps TRBD1 or TRBD2 (5 bases each). V lost 2 bases and J lost 0, with 10 bases in between. This CDR3 has 15 amino acids. The V gene's germline CDR1 is SGDLS and CDR2 YYNGEE. As DNA, the CDR3 is TGTGCCAGCAGCGTGTTTGGGGGAAGCACAGATACGCAGTATTTT. Translating it yields CASSVFGGSTDTQYF.

This rearrangement joins TRBV10-3 to TRBJ1-3; 11 nucleotides align to TRBD1. CDR1 is ENHRY and CDR2 is SYGVKD in the germline V gene. The CDR3 extends over 18 amino acids. Unmatched junction bases numbered 8, after V lost 4 bases and J lost 0 bases. The CDR3 sequence: CAISVGQGEVNSGNTIYF. Written as DNA, the CDR3 is TGTGCCATCAGTGTGGGACAGGGGGAAGTTAACTCTGGAAACACCATATATTTT.

This sequence joins TRBV5-6 and TRBJ1-1; D might be TRBD1 (6 bases). Germline V CDR1 and CDR2: SGHDT, YYEEEE. The CDR3 loop spans 16 amino acids. The V and J ends lost 1 base and 4 bases respectively, with 17 bases between them. CDR3 sequence: CASSLYGTPVGTEAFF. CDR3 in DNA: TGTGCCAGCAGCTTGTATGGGACACCCGTCGGCACTGAAGCTTTCTTT.

This sequence joins TRBV27 and TRBJ1-5; D might be TRBD1 (6 bases). The V gene's germline CDR1 is MNHEY and CDR2 SMNVEV (reference sequence). The V end lost 4 bases, the J end lost 0 bases, and 7 bases lay between the germline ends. The CDR3 sequence is 14 residues long. The CDR3 sequence is CASSSGHSNQPQHF. The CDR3 nucleotides read TGTGCCAGCAGTTCGGGACATAGCAATCAGCCCCAGCATTTT.

The chain combines TRBV6-5 with TRBJ1-2; maybe TRBD1 (6 bases). CDR3 length: 14 amino acids. The germline V gene encodes CDR1 MNHEY and CDR2 SVGAGI. V lost 8 bases to trimming and J lost 5 bases, with 18 bases between them. CDR3 coding DNA: TGTGCCAGCGCCGTCCCGGGGGCGGGGTATGGCTACACCTTC. It translates to CASAVPGAGYGYTF.

The chain uses TRBV7-2 and TRBJ1-3; 8 nucleotides align to TRBD1. The CDR3 is 16 amino acids. Germline V gives CDR1 SGHTA, CDR2 FQGNSA. The ends lost 5 bases at V and 0 bases at J; junction bases unmatched: 6. The chain's CDR3 is CASSGRQGYSGNTIYF. CDR3 sequence (DNA): TGTGCCAGCAGCGGAAGACAGGGGTACTCTGGAAACACCATATATTTT.

The rearrangement joins TRBV6-5 to TRBJ2-1; maybe TRBD1 (6 bases). The germline V and J ends were trimmed by 8 bases and 4 bases, with 18 bases remaining between them. Germline assignment: CDR1 MNHEY and CDR2 SVGAGI. The CDR3 is made up of 15 amino acids. In DNA form, the CDR3 reads TGTGCCAGCCAAGAATCGACAGGCCCGTACAATGAGCAGTTCTTC. Encoded protein: CASQESTGPYNEQFF.

This clone was recorded a few times. Other DNA variants within this sample encode the same CDR3. This chain uses TRBV19 with TRBJ1-5; D call uncertain. Trimming took 0 bases from V and 4 from J, leaving 4 bases between them. Germline V gives CDR1 LNHDA, CDR2 SQIVND (reference sequence). The CDR3 totals 13 residues. The DNA of the CDR3 is TGTGCCAGTAGTATAGAGGGAAATCAGCCCCAGCATTTT. Translating it yields CASSIEGNQPQHF.

The J gene is TRBJ1-6, the V gene TRBV5-1, with D unclear. Germline loops: CDR1 SGHRS, CDR2 YFSETQ. This CDR3 has 14 amino acids. V lost 4 bases to trimming and J lost 10 bases, with 15 bases between them. The CDR3 protein is CASSLGILNSPLHF. The CDR3 DNA reads as TGCGCCAGCAGCCTTGGGATCTTAAACTCACCCCTCCACTTT.

The V call is TRBV30, the J call TRBJ2-7, with TRBD1 matching over 12 bases. V lost 6 bases to trimming and J lost 8 bases; unmatched junction nucleotides: 5. The CDR3 has 12 residues. Per the germline V gene, CDR1 is GTSNPN and CDR2 is SVGIG (reference sequence). The CDR3 bases are TGTGCCTGCGGGACAGGGGGCTCGCAGCAGTACTTC. Amino acid sequence: CACGTGGSQQYF.

This chain uses TRBV18 with TRBJ1-6; D remains unclear. Germline CDR1 reads KGHSH; CDR2 reads LQKENI. CDR3 length equals 16 residues. The V gene lost 3 bases and the J gene lost 0 bases, with 9 bases spanning the gap. The CDR3, as DNA: TGTGCCAGCTCACCGAACTCAAGCTCCTATAATTCACCCCTCCACTTT. Residues: CASSPNSSSYNSPLHF.

This clone was detected once. The V call is TRBV10-3, the J call TRBJ1-4; 7 bases fit TRBD1. This CDR3 comprises 16 residues. The V segment lost 3 bases and the J segment 5 bases; nucleotides outside the gene matches: 9. The germline V gene has CDR1 ENHRY and CDR2 SYGVKD. The CDR3 spells CAISDYRQGQNEKLFF. In nucleotides, the CDR3 is TGTGCCATCAGTGACTACCGACAGGGCCAGAATGAAAAACTGTTTTTT.

V is TRBV11-3 and J is TRBJ2-1; 9 bases fit TRBD1. With V trimmed by 5 bases and J by 7 bases, 9 bases remained unmatched. CDR1 and CDR2 (germline): SGHNT, YENEEA. The CDR3 loop spans 15 amino acids. The CDR3 DNA sequence: TGTGCCAGCAGCCCAGACAGGGGGAGTAAGAATGAGCAGTTCTTC. Protein product: CASSPDRGSKNEQFF.

The chain has TRBV29-1 and TRBJ1-1; no reliable D call. CDR1 is SQVTM and CDR2 is ANQGSEA in the germline V gene. The CDR3 is made up of 13 amino acids. V lost 8 bases to trimming and J lost 0 bases, with 13 bases between them. CDR3 in amino acids: CSPIDLMNTEAFF. CDR3 nucleotide sequence: TGCAGCCCGATTGATCTCATGAACACTGAAGCTTTCTTT.

This chain joins TRBV21-1 and TRBJ2-7. TRBV21-1 is recorded as a pseudogene. This CDR3 region has 12 residues. The CDR3 spells CASSKDSYEQYF. CDR3 DNA sequence: TGTGCCAGCAGCAAGGACTCCTACGAGCAGTACTTC.

This chain links TRBV29-1 with TRBJ2-5, with 7 bases that match TRBD2. The CDR3 contains 15 residues. V shed 7 bases, J shed 4 bases, and the junction held 15 bases outside the gene matches. The germline V gene has CDR1 SQVTM and CDR2 ANQGSEA. CDR3 sequence reads: CSAQGGLAERETQYF. CDR3 bases: TGCAGCGCCCAGGGAGGGCTAGCGGAAAGAGAGACCCAGTACTTC.

V gene TRBV5-1 combines with J gene TRBJ2-3, with D possibly matching TRBD2 (6 bases). The CDR3 covers 16 residues. Germline CDR1 is SGHRS and CDR2 is YFSETQ. V gave up 5 bases and J gave up 2 bases, with 18 bases separating them. The DNA for the CDR3 is TGCGCCAGCAGTCGGGAGCCCAGCGGCTACACAGATACGCAGTATTTT. It specifies CASSREPSGYTDTQYF.

The chain employs TRBV18 and TRBJ1-4; D is undetermined. V was cut by 3 bases and J by 8 bases, with 16 bases left in between. The CDR3 covers 15 residues. Looked up from germline, CDR1 is KGHSH and CDR2 is LQKENI. CDR3: CASSPTGIPEEKLFF. In DNA, the CDR3 is TGTGCCAGCTCACCGACCGGGATACCTGAGGAAAAACTGTTTTTT.

The J gene is TRBJ2-7, the V gene TRBV7-8; D is undetermined. The CDR3 is made up of 12 amino acids. Trimming left V 8 bases short and J 0 bases short, with 8 bases between. Germline CDR1 SGHVS, CDR2 FQNEAQ. The CDR3 coding sequence is TGTGCCAGCGGCTCACCCTCCTACGAGCAGTACTTC. Its translation: CASGSPSYEQYF.

The chain combines TRBV7-2 with TRBJ2-2; D may be TRBD1 (7 bases). V was clipped by 4 bases and J by 0 bases, with 12 bases between them. The CDR3 loop spans 16 amino acids. Germline loops: CDR1 SGHTA, CDR2 FQGNSA. The CDR3 region is CASSSRRGANTGELFF. CDR3 sequence (DNA): TGTGCCAGCAGCTCCCGCAGGGGGGCGAACACCGGGGAGCTGTTTTTT. Looking up the rest from reference TRBV7-2 and TRBJ2-2 gives the full variable domain: GAGVSQSPSNKVTEKGKDVELRCDPISGHTALYWYRQSLGQGLEFLIYFQGNSAPDKSGLPSDRFSAERTGGSVSTLTIQRTQQEDSAVYLCASSSRRGANTGELFFGEGSRLTVL.

This clone was observed a handful of times. The rearrangement links TRBV18 to TRBJ1-4; D may be TRBD1 (6 bases). Germline V CDR1 and CDR2: KGHSH, LQKENI. The CDR3 contains 12 residues. The germline V and J ends were trimmed by 10 bases and 3 bases, with 9 bases remaining between them. The DNA for the CDR3 is TGTGCCACGGGGGCAGCTAATGAAAAACTGTTTTTT. It yields the protein CATGAANEKLFF.

The CDR3 protein is CATSRPAVLNEKLFF. The CDR3 DNA reads TGTGCCACCAGCAGACCGGCGGTTTTGAATGAAAAACTGTTTTTT. This chain connects TRBV15 to TRBJ1-4; D unclear. The V end lost 2 bases, the J end lost 5 bases, and 12 bases lay between the germline ends. The V gene's germline CDR1 is LNHNV and CDR2 YYDKDF (reference sequence). This CDR3 contains 15 residues.

The chain couples TRBV5-1 to TRBJ2-1; no definite D call. The germline CDR1 and CDR2 sequences are SGHRS and YFSETQ. V was pared by 1 base and J by 1 base, with 12 bases between. The CDR3 length is 16 residues. CDR3 nucleotides: TGCGCCAGCAGCTTGTATTCGGGCGGTTCCTACAATGAGCAGTTCTTC. This gives the protein CASSLYSGGSYNEQFF.